Each of the 17 T cell receptor beta chains below was sequenced from the same sample in a study of technical replicates of blood from a few donors. Produced via immunoSEQ multiplex PCR; TCRdb's table is partial and in-frame only. Of about 81,000 clones listed, approximately 94% were seen once; the top ten hold roughly 0.4%. Input material: T cells isolated from PBMCs. The source is a human donor in good health.

The CDR3 DNA follows: TGTGCCAGCAGCGGAGGCGTACCACCTTGGAATGAGCAGTTCTTC. Protein product: CASSGGVPPWNEQFF. This chain links TRBV9 with TRBJ2-1; unclear D gene. The CDR3 length is 15 residues. V was clipped by 3 bases and J by 7 bases, with 17 bases between them. Germline lookup yields CDR1 SGDLS and CDR2 YYNGEE.

The chain combines TRBV11-3 with TRBJ2-2, with D unclear. With 5 bases removed from V and 0 bases from J, the gap between germline ends came to 13 bases. This CDR3 region has 16 residues. CDR1 and CDR2 from the germline V gene are SGHNT and YENEEA. CDR3 region: CASSPSTKTNTGELFF. The CDR3 bases are TGTGCCAGCAGCCCCAGTACCAAGACGAACACCGGGGAGCTGTTTTTT.

The V and J genes are TRBV30 and TRBJ2-1; a possible D gene is TRBD2 (6 bases). V lost 3 bases, J lost 4 bases, and 16 bases lay in between. CDR1 and CDR2 from the germline V gene are GTSNPN and SVGIG (reference sequence). This CDR3 spans 15 amino acids. The CDR3: CAWRTSGEVYNEQFF. The CDR3 coding sequence is TGTGCCTGGAGGACTTCTGGGGAGGTTTACAATGAGCAGTTCTTC. The full variable domain, its missing parts supplied by reference TRBV30 and TRBJ2-1, is SQTIHQWPATLVQPVGSPLSLECTVEGTSNPNLYWYRQAAGRGLQLLFYSVGIGQISSEVPQNLSASRPQDRQFILSSKKLLLSDSGFYLCAWRTSGEVYNEQFFGPGTRLTVL.

This chain joins TRBV18 and TRBJ2-7; TRBD2 agrees at 8 bases. This CDR3 comprises 15 residues. The V gene's germline CDR1 is KGHSH and CDR2 LQKENI. J lost 6 bases, V lost 2 bases, and 9 bases had no gene match. CDR3 protein: CASSPKAAGGLEQYF. In DNA, the CDR3 is TGTGCCAGCTCACCAAAGGCTGCGGGGGGCCTCGAGCAGTACTTC.

This clone was picked up one time. V gene TRBV19 combines with J gene TRBJ2-7, with D tentatively TRBD1 (5 bases). V lost 6 bases and J 3 bases, leaving 15 bases between the germline ends. The germline CDR1 and CDR2 sequences are LNHDA and SQIVND (reference sequence). The CDR3 is made up of 14 amino acids. CDR3 loop: CASSKGRVFYEQYF. The CDR3 DNA reads TGTGCCAGTAGCAAGGGCAGGGTTTTCTACGAGCAGTACTTC.

This chain uses TRBV30 with TRBJ2-6; D remains unclear. Germline CDR1 GTSNPN, CDR2 SVGIG (reference sequence). This CDR3 region has 13 residues. Trimming left V 3 bases short and J 0 bases short, with 3 bases between. CDR3 amino acids: CAWSYSGANVLTF. The CDR3 coding sequence is TGTGCCTGGAGCTACTCTGGGGCCAACGTCCTGACTTTC. The full variable domain, in which reference TRBV30 and TRBJ2-6 provide the parts outside the CDR3, is SQTIHQWPATLVQPVGSPLSLECTVEGTSNPNLYWYRQAAGRGLQLLFYSVGIGQISSEVPQNLSASRPQDRQFILSSKKLLLSDSGFYLCAWSYSGANVLTFGAGSRLTVL.

The chain is built from TRBV4-3 and TRBJ2-7, with D tentatively TRBD1 (6 bases). Germline CDR1 is LGHNA and CDR2 is YSLEER. Trimming cost V 0 bases and J 2 bases, with 11 bases left between them. The CDR3 runs to 15 residues. CDR3 in amino acids: CASSQDRGIPYEQYF. The DNA for the CDR3 is TGCGCCAGCAGCCAAGACAGGGGCATTCCCTACGAGCAGTACTTC.

This chain connects TRBV10-2 to TRBJ2-5; TRBD1 matches at 7 bases. This CDR3 has 19 amino acids. The trim removed 0 bases at V and 4 bases at J, leaving 17 bases unmatched. The V gene's germline CDR1 is WSHSY and CDR2 SAAADI. The CDR3 here is CASSESISIYGTVRETQYF. The CDR3 bases are TGCGCCAGCAGTGAGTCGATATCCATCTACGGGACAGTACGAGAGACCCAGTACTTC.

The gene calls are TRBV5-6 and TRBJ1-1; 10 nucleotides align to TRBD1. Looked up from germline, CDR1 is SGHDT and CDR2 is YYEEEE. V trimming: 4 bases; J trimming: 1 base; junction bases outside the gene matches: 7. The length of the CDR3 is 16 residues. The CDR3 nucleotides are TGTGCCAGCAGCCGTGACAGGGGGCATTCGAACACTGAAGCTTTCTTT. This encodes CASSRDRGHSNTEAFF.

The chain carries TRBV10-3 and TRBJ1-2, with TRBD1 matching 9 bases. The CDR3 is 14 residues long. CDR1 is ENHRY and CDR2 is SYGVKD in the germline V gene. The V segment lost 5 bases and the J segment 2 bases; nucleotides outside the gene matches: 3. CDR3 protein: CAISRDRENYGYTF. The CDR3 DNA follows: TGTGCCATCAGTAGGGACAGGGAAAACTATGGCTACACCTTC.

This chain links TRBV5-4 with TRBJ1-2; D is uncertain. V was pared by 0 bases and J by 1 base, with 10 bases between. Germline V gene sequence: CDR1 SGHNT, CDR2 YYREEE (reference sequence). The CDR3 has 15 residues. CDR3 amino acids: CASSLVSVLNYGYTF. The CDR3 DNA reads as TGTGCCAGCAGCTTGGTTAGCGTCCTTAACTATGGCTACACCTTC. Supplemented by reference TRBV5-4 and TRBJ1-2, the full variable domain reads ETGVTQSPTHLIKTRGQQVTLRCSSQSGHNTVSWYQQALGQGPQFIFQYYREEENGRGNFPPRFSGLQFPNYSSELNVNALELDDSALYLCASSLVSVLNYGYTFGSGTRLTVV.

This chain uses TRBV7-2 with TRBJ2-7, with 8 bases identical to TRBD1. Germline CDR1 reads SGHTA; CDR2 reads FQGNSA. This CDR3 region has 15 residues. V was pared by 1 base and J by 3 bases, with 5 bases of the junction left unmatched. The CDR3 region has the DNA TGTGCCAGCAGCTTAGTAGGGACAGGTTTCTACGAGCAGTACTTC. This gives the protein CASSLVGTGFYEQYF.

This clone was observed once. The chain joins TRBV28 to TRBJ2-2; 7 positions match TRBD1. Per the germline V gene, CDR1 is MDHEN and CDR2 is SYDVKM. This CDR3 contains 15 residues. V was clipped by 5 bases and J by 4 bases; unmatched bases: 7. The CDR3 DNA sequence: TGTGCCAGCAGTCGGACGACAGGGCTCACCGGGGAGCTGTTTTTT. This encodes CASSRTTGLTGELFF.

This clone occurred a few times. The J gene is TRBJ1-4, the V gene TRBV9; TRBD1 agrees at 7 bases. The germline V gene encodes CDR1 SGDLS and CDR2 YYNGEE. The CDR3 runs 13 residues. The J segment lost 4 bases and the V segment lost 9 bases, leaving 6 bases of the junction unmatched. Written as DNA, the CDR3 is TGTGCCACTAAGGACAGGCTTAATGAAAAACTGTTTTTT. Translation: CATKDRLNEKLFF.

J is TRBJ2-7 and V is TRBV5-1, with TRBD1 matching 7 bases. The germline gives CDR1 SGHRS, CDR2 YFSETQ. V shed 8 bases, J shed 1 base, and the junction held 3 bases outside the gene matches. The CDR3 covers 12 residues. The CDR3 is CARTTGSYEQYF. In DNA form, the CDR3 reads TGCGCCAGGACGACAGGGTCCTACGAGCAGTACTTC.

The V and J genes are TRBV28 and TRBJ2-3; 11 bases agree with TRBD2. This CDR3 spans 18 amino acids. CDR1 is MDHEN and CDR2 is SYDVKM in the germline V gene. V trimming: 5 bases; J trimming: 2 bases; junction bases outside the gene matches: 12. The CDR3 DNA follows: TGTGCCAGCAGTCTCCCGACTAGCGGGACCGGGGCCACAGATACGCAGTATTTT. Translating gives CASSLPTSGTGATDTQYF.

This chain uses TRBV29-1 with TRBJ2-7; D might be TRBD2 (6 bases). The CDR3 is made up of 13 amino acids. Germline loops: CDR1 SQVTM, CDR2 ANQGSEA. Trimming cost V 6 bases and J 2 bases, with 14 bases left between them. The CDR3 bases are TGCAGCGTCGGAGGGGTCGCAACCTACGAGCAGTACTTC. It translates to CSVGGVATYEQYF.